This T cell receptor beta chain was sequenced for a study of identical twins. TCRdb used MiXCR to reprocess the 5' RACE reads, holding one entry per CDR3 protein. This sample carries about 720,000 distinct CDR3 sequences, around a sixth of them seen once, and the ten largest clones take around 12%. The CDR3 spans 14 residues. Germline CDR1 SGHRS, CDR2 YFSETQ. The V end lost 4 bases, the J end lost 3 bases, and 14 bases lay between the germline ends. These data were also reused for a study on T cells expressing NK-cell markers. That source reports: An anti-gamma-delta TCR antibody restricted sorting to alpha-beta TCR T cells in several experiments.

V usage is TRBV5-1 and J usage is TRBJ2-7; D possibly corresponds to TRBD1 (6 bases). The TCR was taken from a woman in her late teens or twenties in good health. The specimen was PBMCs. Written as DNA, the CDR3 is TGCGCCAGCAGCGCGGCTGGACAGAACTACGAGCAGTACTTC. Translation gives CASSAAGQNYEQYF.